This TCR beta chain appears in the sequencing data of a study of patients and donors after allogeneic stem cell transplantation. TCRdb called the RT-PCR reads again in MiXCR, with one record for every CDR3 protein. The data hold fewer than 500,000 distinct CDR3 sequences, with around 15% observed a single time. The CDR3 is 15 residues long. With V trimmed by 6 bases and J by 7 bases, 9 bases remained unmatched. This clonotype was picked up one time. The chain recombines TRBV23-1 with TRBJ1-6; TRBD1 agrees at 7 bases. TRBV23-1 carries the ORF label, with uncertain function. Sequenced: blood, either unsorted or a sorted T cell fraction (not recorded which). The TCR comes from a human donor who was either an allogeneic HSCT recipient or a stem cell or donor lymphocyte infusion donor (not recorded which). It is not recorded whose cells these are; they may come from a transplant donor. The CDR3 DNA reads as TGCGCCAGCAGCCATCAGGGGGTGAGGAATTCACCCCTCCACTTT. It specifies CASSHQGVRNSPLHF.